The 15 T cell receptor beta chains listed next were all sequenced from one sample in a study of blood T cells in healthy people across ages (dated by TCRdb to 2013 to 2016). Library construction relied on 5' RACE. Sequencing was carried out with an Illumina HiSeq 2500. A second PCR of 7 to 11 cycles was performed with a sample-barcoded 5' primer and a J-beta primer mix. Through fastp at Q25 and MiXCR, TCRdb rebuilt clones from the public reads, retaining in-frame beta chains. Each entry is one CDR3 protein sequence, shown with its most common DNA and genes. This sample lists roughly 860,000 distinct CDR3 sequences; 62% were detected once. Roughly a quarter of the sample goes to the ten largest clones. Sequences were obtained from blood. The source is a man aged 25 to 40 in good health.

Only a few counts were recorded for this clonotype. The chain combines TRBV6-6 with TRBJ2-6, with TRBD2 matching over 10 bases. J was trimmed by 0 bases and V by 4 bases; bases with no gene match: 3. This CDR3 is 17 amino acids long. Germline V gives CDR1 MNHNY, CDR2 SVGAGI (reference sequence). In DNA, the CDR3 is TGTGCCAGCAGTTCGAGCGGGGGGGGCTCTGGGGCCAACGTCCTGACTTTC. As protein: CASSSSGGGSGANVLTF.

This clonotype was seen more than once but under ten times. The chain uses TRBV9 and TRBJ2-3; D is perhaps TRBD1 or TRBD2 (5 bases each). Germline loops: CDR1 SGDLS, CDR2 YYNGEE. V was pared by 0 bases and J by 3 bases, with 11 bases between. CDR3 length: 15 residues. CDR3 DNA: TGTGCCAGCAGCGTAGGGTCCGGGGCGACAGATACGCAGTATTTT. Its protein product is CASSVGSGATDTQYF.

The rearrangement links TRBV6-5 to TRBJ2-5; D ambiguous. The CDR3 length is 14 residues. CDR1 and CDR2 (germline): MNHEY, SVGAGI. Deletions cut 5 bases from V and 0 bases from J, with 10 bases between. The CDR3 DNA is TGTGCCAGCAGTGCCCAGGATGACCAAGAGACCCAGTACTTC. This codes for CASSAQDDQETQYF.

The chain carries TRBV6-2 or TRBV6-3 and TRBJ2-5; 9 nucleotides line up with TRBD1. The CDR3 length is 16 residues. J was trimmed by 1 base and V by 2 bases; bases with no gene match: 5. Germline-derived CDR1 and CDR2 are MNHEY and SVGEGT. The CDR3 coding sequence is TGTGCCAGCAGTTACGGAGAACAGGGGGCCCAAGAGACCCAGTACTTC. Translated, it gives CASSYGEQGAQETQYF.

This chain connects TRBV7-9 to TRBJ2-1; D remains unclear. Germline CDR1 is SEHNR and CDR2 is FQNEAQ (reference sequence). The CDR3 runs to 13 residues. V dropped 0 bases and J dropped 9 bases, with 9 bases sitting between them. The CDR3 DNA sequence: TGTGCCAGCAGCTTAGCAATCTTAATTGAGCAGTTCTTC. Translating gives CASSLAILIEQFF.

The chain links TRBV7-2 to TRBJ2-7; D not certain. Trimming took 2 bases from V and 3 from J, leaving 11 bases between them. This CDR3 is built from 14 residues. The germline gives CDR1 SGHTA, CDR2 FQGNSA. The CDR3 DNA sequence: TGTGCCAGCAGCTTACTTGCCTCAAGCTACGAGCAGTACTTC. Its protein product is CASSLLASSYEQYF.

This clonotype was seen just once. The chain uses TRBV6-5 and TRBJ2-1; no reliable D call. Germline loops: CDR1 MNHEY, CDR2 SVGAGI. Trimming stripped 5 bases from V and 10 bases from J, with 9 bases between. The CDR3 covers 11 residues. This CDR3 reads CASSKTDEQFF. CDR3 bases: TGTGCCAGCAGTAAGACCGACGAGCAGTTCTTC.

The CDR3 region is CASSPAKNTEAFF. Here the CDR3 DNA reads TGTGCCAGCAGCCCGGCAAAAAACACTGAAGCTTTCTTT. The chain has TRBV4-2 and TRBJ1-1; D is unclear. The CDR3 extends over 13 amino acids. Looked up from germline, CDR1 is LGHNA and CDR2 is YNFKEQ. V was clipped by 4 bases and J by 2 bases, with 8 bases between them.

J is TRBJ2-4 and V is TRBV7-9; 8 bases are a match to TRBD1. Germline V gives CDR1 SEHNR, CDR2 FQNEAQ (reference sequence). This CDR3 comprises 17 residues. V was pared by 2 bases and J by 0 bases, with 6 bases of the junction left unmatched. CDR3 in amino acids: CASSLHRGSGAKNIQYF. CDR3 DNA sequence: TGTGCCAGCAGCTTACACAGGGGGAGCGGAGCCAAAAACATTCAGTACTTC.

The V and J genes are TRBV6-2 or TRBV6-3 and TRBJ2-1, with D possibly being TRBD1 (6 bases). CDR3 length: 16 residues. V lost 5 bases and J 0 bases, leaving 14 bases between the germline ends. Germline V gives CDR1 MNHEY, CDR2 SVGEGT. The CDR3 sequence: CASSRQGSPSYNEQFF. In DNA, the CDR3 is TGTGCCAGCAGTCGCCAGGGGAGTCCCTCCTACAATGAGCAGTTCTTC.

The chain combines TRBV6-2 or TRBV6-3 with TRBJ1-2, with no clear D. V lost 8 bases to trimming and J lost 6 bases, with 25 bases between them. The CDR3 length is 16 residues. CDR1 and CDR2 from the germline V gene are MNHEY and SVGEGT. CDR3 nucleotide sequence: TGTGCCAGCGGAGGCCTCCGGGATAGCATCTTTAATGGCTACACCTTC. Translating gives CASGGLRDSIFNGYTF.

J is TRBJ2-5 and V is TRBV12-3 or TRBV12-4; D possibly corresponds to TRBD1 (6 bases). The CDR3 is 15 amino acids. Trimming took off 5 bases at V and 11 bases at J, with 24 bases between the two ends. CDR3 bases: TGTGCCAGCAGTCTGGTCCGGGACCTTAAGGGGGAGCAGTACTTC. This codes for CASSLVRDLKGEQYF.

This clonotype was counted a few times. This chain connects TRBV6-6 to TRBJ1-1, with a tentative D call TRBD1 (5 bases). Trimming shortened V by 2 bases and J by 3 bases, and 10 bases separated the two germline ends. CDR1 is MNHNY and CDR2 is SVGAGI in the germline V gene (reference sequence). The CDR3 is made up of 14 amino acids. The CDR3 is CASSYAMGDTEAFF. The CDR3, as DNA: TGTGCCAGCAGTTACGCGATGGGGGACACTGAAGCTTTCTTT.

This rearrangement joins TRBV5-1 to TRBJ2-7; 9 bases are a match to TRBD2. In germline, CDR1 is SGHRS, CDR2 YFSETQ. The CDR3 is 15 amino acids. The trim removed 1 base at V and 3 bases at J, leaving 5 bases unmatched. The CDR3 spells CASSLYLAGNYEQYF. The CDR3 nucleotides are TGCGCCAGCAGCTTGTACCTAGCGGGGAACTACGAGCAGTACTTC.

CDR3 coding DNA: TGTGCCAGCAGTCTACACCCGGGGGGTAGCTCCTACAATGAGCAGTTCTTC. Translating it yields CASSLHPGGSSYNEQFF. The chain employs TRBV6-5 and TRBJ2-1, with TRBD2 matching 7 bases. Germline CDR1 MNHEY, CDR2 SVGAGI. V shed 5 bases, J shed 0 bases, and the junction held 10 bases outside the gene matches. The CDR3 sequence is 17 residues long.